This T cell receptor beta chain was documented in a study of patients and donors after allogeneic stem cell transplantation. Trimming stripped 5 bases from V and 6 bases from J, with 13 bases between. The CDR3 has 14 amino acids. The germline CDR1 and CDR2 sequences are SEHNR and FQNEAQ (reference sequence). TCRdb processed the RT-PCR reads anew with MiXCR; each CDR3 protein has one entry. This table has about 960,000 distinct CDR3 sequences, around 17% appearing once. The specimen was blood, either unsorted or a sorted T cell fraction (not recorded which). The receptor comes from a human donor who was either an allogeneic HSCT recipient or a stem cell or donor lymphocyte infusion donor (not recorded which). It is not recorded whose cells these are; they may come from a transplant donor. The chain uses TRBV7-9 and TRBJ2-2; no reliable D call. The CDR3 coding sequence is TGTGCCAGCAGCCCCATAGCTCTTGCCGGGGAGCTGTTTTTT. Protein sequence: CASSPIALAGELFF.